The 26 T cell receptor beta chains below all came from one sample that was sequenced in a study of graft-versus-host responses after intestinal transplantation. Profiling relied on immunoSEQ multiplex PCR, and the TCRdb table lists in-frame clones only, not all of them. The table shows just under 100,000 clones, with 80% to 95% occurring only once. This material consisted of PBMCs, taken about 440 days after intestinal transplant. All receptors come from a human patient who received an intestinal transplant, so some T cells may come from the graft donor.

The V gene is TRBV7-9, the J gene TRBJ1-2; tentatively, D is TRBD1 (5 bases). Germline V gives CDR1 SEHNR, CDR2 FQNEAQ (reference sequence). The CDR3 length is 15 residues. Trimming cost V 2 bases and J 7 bases, with 17 bases left between them. CDR3 in amino acids: CASSLSGQGGSGYTF. DNA of the CDR3: TGTGCCAGCAGCTTATCCGGGCAGGGTGGGAGTGGCTACACCTTC.

In regard to this clone: This specimen includes other DNA sequences encoding the same CDR3. V usage is TRBV5-1 and J usage is TRBJ2-7, with 9 bases aligning to TRBD2. The germline gives CDR1 SGHRS, CDR2 YFSETQ. The ends lost 5 bases at V and 4 bases at J; junction bases unmatched: 10. The CDR3 runs 15 residues. The CDR3 reads CASRTGGGARYEQYF. DNA for the CDR3: TGCGCCAGCAGGACGGGCGGGGGGGCGCGGTACGAGCAGTACTTC. Supplemented by reference TRBV5-1 and TRBJ2-7, the full variable domain reads KAGVTQTPRYLIKTRGQQVTLSCSPISGHRSVSWYQQTPGQGLQFLFEYFSETQRNKGNFPGRFSGRQFSNSRSEMNVSTLELGDSALYLCASRTGGGARYEQYFGPGTRLTVT.

The chain is built from TRBV10-2 and TRBJ2-1; TRBD1 might be the D (6 bases). CDR1 and CDR2 (germline): WSHSY, SAAADI. The CDR3 runs to 16 residues. V was clipped by 6 bases and J by 2 bases, with 17 bases between them. CDR3 DNA: TGCGCCAGCAGACCAACAGGGAAGGATACCTACAATGAGCAGTTCTTC. This encodes CASRPTGKDTYNEQFF.

V usage is TRBV28 and J usage is TRBJ2-2, with D hard to call. This CDR3 contains 14 residues. V lost 2 bases, J lost 6 bases, and 10 bases lay in between. Germline CDR1 MDHEN, CDR2 SYDVKM. CDR3 sequence reads: CASSLPLWPGELFF. DNA for the CDR3: TGTGCCAGCAGTTTACCCCTTTGGCCCGGGGAGCTGTTTTTT.

This clone has more than one count but fewer than ten. The gene calls are TRBV5-1 and TRBJ1-3; TRBD1 matches 7 bases. V shed 3 bases and J 4 bases; nucleotides not matched to a gene: 7. This CDR3 comprises 15 residues. The germline V gene has CDR1 SGHRS and CDR2 YFSETQ. The CDR3 protein is CASSSEGARGNTIYF. In DNA form, the CDR3 reads TGCGCCAGCAGCTCTGAGGGGGCGCGGGGAAACACCATATATTTT.

The V call is TRBV25-1, the J call TRBJ1-6; maybe TRBD1 (6 bases). V was clipped by 5 bases and J by 10 bases, with 12 bases between them. Germline V gene sequence: CDR1 MGHDK, CDR2 SYGVNS. CDR3 length: 13 residues. Here the CDR3 reads CASSITGFSPLHF. The CDR3 region has the DNA TGTGCCAGCAGTATAACAGGGTTCTCACCCCTCCACTTT.

The J gene is TRBJ2-7, the V gene TRBV19; 7 bases fit TRBD1. Germline V gene sequence: CDR1 LNHDA, CDR2 SQIVND (reference sequence). There are 13 residues in the CDR3. Germline trimming cut 5 bases from V and 3 bases from J; bases unmatched to any gene: 4. The CDR3 nucleotides read TGTGCCAGTAGTGACAGGGCGGGCTACGAGCAGTACTTC. Encoded protein: CASSDRAGYEQYF.

The chain links TRBV19 to TRBJ2-6; D gene uncertain. Germline-derived CDR1 and CDR2 are LNHDA and SQIVND (reference sequence). This CDR3 has 16 amino acids. Trimming took 3 bases from V and 0 from J, leaving 9 bases between them. For the CDR3, the DNA is TGTGCCAGTAGTATTGTACTTTCCTCTGGGGCCAACGTCCTGACTTTC. This encodes CASSIVLSSGANVLTF. Filled out from reference TRBV19 and TRBJ2-6, the complete variable domain reads DGGITQSPKYLFRKEGQNVTLSCEQNLNHDAMYWYRQDPGQGLRLIYYSQIVNDFQKGDIAEGYSVSREKKESFPLTVTSAQKNPTAFYLCASSIVLSSGANVLTFGAGSRLTVL.

V gene TRBV27 combines with J gene TRBJ1-2; D not certain. Germline CDR1 MNHEY, CDR2 SMNVEV (reference sequence). The CDR3 sequence is 11 residues long. Deletions cut 5 bases from V and 7 bases from J, with 8 bases between. For the CDR3, the DNA is TGTGCCAGCAGTGCCGGACGTGGCTACACCTTC. This sequence encodes CASSAGRGYTF.

This chain connects TRBV4-1 to TRBJ2-5, with D possibly being TRBD2 (6 bases). V was shortened by 1 base and J by 7 bases, with 10 bases between the two germline ends. The CDR3 loop spans 13 amino acids. CDR1 and CDR2 from the germline V gene are MGHRA and YSYEKL. Here the CDR3 reads CASSQGSGGTQYF. The CDR3 bases are TGCGCCAGCAGCCAAGGCTCCGGGGGGACCCAGTACTTC.

The chain employs TRBV19 and TRBJ2-3, with 8 bases aligning to TRBD2. This CDR3 is built from 13 residues. V lost 6 bases to trimming and J lost 1 base; unmatched junction nucleotides: 0. CDR1 and CDR2 (germline): LNHDA, SQIVND (reference sequence). DNA of the CDR3: TGTGCCAGTAGGCGGGGGGGCACAGATACGCAGTATTTT. It codes for CASRRGGTDTQYF.

The chain is built from TRBV7-6 and TRBJ2-3, with D possibly matching TRBD2 (6 bases). Trimming removed 1 base from V and 4 bases from J, with 12 bases in between. This CDR3 is 15 amino acids long. The germline gives CDR1 SGHVS, CDR2 FNYEAQ. The CDR3 loop reads CASSLVAGPADTQYF. The DNA of the CDR3 is TGTGCCAGCAGCTTAGTCGCGGGGCCGGCAGATACGCAGTATTTT.

The chain recombines TRBV6-5 with TRBJ2-2, with D perhaps TRBD2 (5 bases). The CDR3 spans 13 residues. Per germline, CDR1 MNHEY and CDR2 SVGAGI. Trimming removed 10 bases from V and 1 base from J, with 10 bases in between. The CDR3 coding sequence is TGTGCCACCAGGACTTGGAACACCGGGGAGCTGTTTTTT. Amino acid sequence: CATRTWNTGELFF.

The chain joins TRBV9 to TRBJ1-1, with D tentatively TRBD1 (6 bases). V dropped 0 bases and J dropped 1 base, with 13 bases sitting between them. The V gene's germline CDR1 is SGDLS and CDR2 YYNGEE. This CDR3 spans 16 amino acids. For the CDR3, the DNA is TGTGCCAGCAGCGTAGACAGGGAGAGTGGGAACACTGAAGCTTTCTTT. Translating it yields CASSVDRESGNTEAFF.

CDR3: CASSKERGQPQHF. In nucleotides, the CDR3 is TGTGCCAGCAGCAAGGAACGAGGTCAGCCCCAGCATTTT. V gene TRBV6-5 combines with J gene TRBJ1-5; D remains unclear. The CDR3 has 13 amino acids. Germline-derived CDR1 and CDR2 are MNHEY and SVGAGI. The germline V and J ends were trimmed by 6 bases and 6 bases, with 12 bases remaining between them.

The genes are TRBV10-3 and TRBJ2-7, with 8 bases fitting TRBD2. Germline lookup yields CDR1 ENHRY and CDR2 SYGVKD. The J segment lost 7 bases and the V segment lost 8 bases, leaving 4 bases of the junction unmatched. The CDR3 spans 11 residues. CDR3 in amino acids: CAIRGGSEQYF. As DNA, the CDR3 is TGTGCCATCCGCGGGGGGTCGGAGCAGTACTTC.

The chain combines TRBV7-9 with TRBJ1-2, with 9 bases that match TRBD1. Per the germline V gene, CDR1 is SEHNR and CDR2 is FQNEAQ (reference sequence). CDR3 length equals 17 residues. V trimming: 0 bases; J trimming: 2 bases; junction bases outside the gene matches: 7. In DNA, the CDR3 is TGTGCCAGCAGCTTAGCGGTACAGGGGGCCCAAAACTATGGCTACACCTTC. Translating it yields CASSLAVQGAQNYGYTF.

The gene calls are TRBV7-8 and TRBJ1-3; 7 bases are a match to TRBD1. CDR3 length: 16 residues. V lost 3 bases, J lost 1 base, and 6 bases stayed unmatched. Per the germline V gene, CDR1 is SGHVS and CDR2 is FQNEAQ. CDR3 sequence reads: CASSFRDSRSGNTIYF. CDR3 bases: TGTGCCAGCAGCTTCCGGGACAGTCGATCTGGAAACACCATATATTTT.

This clone showed up just a few times. The V and J genes are TRBV15 and TRBJ1-1, with D possibly being TRBD1 (6 bases). Germline CDR1 is LNHNV and CDR2 is YYDKDF (reference sequence). The CDR3 covers 15 residues. With 5 bases removed from V and 4 bases from J, the gap between germline ends came to 17 bases. CDR3 DNA: TGTGCCACCAGCGGGGATCCAGGGGTGAGCACTGAAGCTTTCTTT. This encodes CATSGDPGVSTEAFF. Drawing the rest from reference TRBV15 and TRBJ1-1, the complete variable domain is DAMVIQNPRYQVTQFGKPVTLSCSQTLNHNVMYWYQQKSSQAPKLLFHYYDKDFNNEADTPDNFQSRRPNTSFCFLDIRSPGLGDTAMYLCATSGDPGVSTEAFFGQGTRLTVV.

The sample holds a few counts of this clone. The genes are TRBV6-1 and TRBJ1-4; possible D gene TRBD1, 6 bases. V was cut by 3 bases and J by 7 bases, with 12 bases left in between. CDR1 is MNHNS, CDR2 SASEGT, per germline. The CDR3 consists of 14 residues. The CDR3: CASSDNRGAEKLFF. The CDR3 DNA reads TGTGCCAGCAGTGATAATCGGGGGGCTGAAAAACTGTTTTTT.

The chain uses TRBV7-6 and TRBJ1-3; D may be TRBD1 (5 bases). Germline CDR1 reads SGHVS; CDR2 reads FNYEAQ. The CDR3 runs 14 residues. Trimming removed 2 bases at V and 2 bases at J, with 7 bases between. CDR3 amino acids: CASSLSGTGNTIYF. The CDR3, as DNA: TGTGCCAGCAGCTTATCAGGGACTGGAAACACCATATATTTT.

The chain uses TRBV19 and TRBJ1-2; 7 nucleotides match TRBD1. V lost 1 base, J lost 2 bases, and 7 bases stayed unmatched. Per the germline V gene, CDR1 is LNHDA and CDR2 is SQIVND (reference sequence). The CDR3 runs 16 residues. The CDR3 is CASSIGDRDPNYGYTF. DNA of the CDR3: TGTGCCAGTAGTATAGGGGACAGAGATCCGAACTATGGCTACACCTTC.

V and J are TRBV6-5 and TRBJ2-1; the D is unclear. Looked up from germline, CDR1 is MNHEY and CDR2 is SVGAGI. The length of the CDR3 is 13 residues. V lost 0 bases and J 6 bases, leaving 6 bases between the germline ends. CDR3 sequence (DNA): TGTGCCAGCAGTTACTCGGCTAGCAATGAGCAGTTCTTC. It yields the protein CASSYSASNEQFF.

This clone showed up just once. The chain is built from TRBV4-1 and TRBJ1-3; the match to TRBD1 covers 8 bases. The CDR3 is made up of 15 amino acids. Germline values: CDR1 MGHRA, CDR2 YSYEKL. V was clipped by 3 bases and J by 4 bases; unmatched bases: 5. DNA for the CDR3: TGCGCCAGCAGCCAGGTTGGACAGGGAGGAAACACCATATATTTT. This codes for CASSQVGQGGNTIYF.

The rearrangement links TRBV9 to TRBJ2-3; a weak D match, TRBD2 (5 bases). From germline, CDR1 is SGDLS and CDR2 YYNGEE. CDR3 length equals 14 residues. Trimming pared 0 bases from V and 5 bases from J, leaving 10 bases between. The CDR3 sequence is CASSVGTSLDTQYF. The CDR3 nucleotides read TGTGCCAGCAGCGTAGGGACTTCTCTAGATACGCAGTATTTT.

This rearrangement joins TRBV19 to TRBJ2-3; the D call may be TRBD1 or TRBD2 (5 bases each). V shed 5 bases and J shed 2 bases, with 8 bases lying between them. Per germline, CDR1 LNHDA and CDR2 SQIVND (reference sequence). This CDR3 has 13 amino acids. CDR3 sequence (DNA): TGTGCCAGTAGTTTGGGGGACACAGATACGCAGTATTTT. Translating gives CASSLGDTDTQYF.